The 29 T cell receptor beta chains below were found in one sample sequenced in a study of T-cell reconstitution after alpha-beta-depleted transplantation in children. Unique molecular identifiers were used in preparing the TCRbeta library. In TCRdb, the PCR reads were re-called with MiXCR into one record per CDR3 protein. The sample records hundreds of thousands of distinct CDR3 sequences, 16% being singletons. Sequencing used PBMCs from the stem cell graft donor, obtained from the stem cell graft. The receptors stem from a human donor who donated a stem cell graft to a child with acute myeloid leukemia.

The V call is TRBV20-1, the J call TRBJ1-1, with D hard to call. The germline V gene encodes CDR1 DFQATT and CDR2 SNEGSKA (reference sequence). The CDR3 runs to 14 residues. Trimming left V 2 bases short and J 4 bases short, with 14 bases between. The DNA of the CDR3 is TGCAGTGCTAGAAATAAGGTCGACGGCACTGAAGCTTTCTTT. This sequence encodes CSARNKVDGTEAFF.

A few counts support this clonotype. V and J are TRBV5-6 and TRBJ2-2; D might be TRBD1 (7 bases). The CDR3 has 15 residues. Germline V CDR1 and CDR2: SGHDT, YYEEEE. V lost 2 bases and J 4 bases, leaving 12 bases between the germline ends. For the CDR3, the DNA is TGTGCCAGCAGCTTTACCCAGGGGGGCACCGGGGAGCTGTTTTTT. Its protein is CASSFTQGGTGELFF. The complete variable domain, with remaining parts taken from reference TRBV5-6 and TRBJ2-2, reads DAGVTQSPTHLIKTRGQQVTLRCSPKSGHDTVSWYQQALGQGPQFIFQYYEEEERQRGNFPDRFSGHQFPNYSSELNVNALLLGDSALYLCASSFTQGGTGELFFGEGSRLTVL.

The chain has TRBV7-2 and TRBJ1-2, with a possible D match to TRBD1 (6 bases). The germline CDR1 and CDR2 sequences are SGHTA and FQGNSA. The V end was cut by 3 bases, the J end by 1 base, with 9 bases between. The CDR3 runs to 14 residues. The CDR3 DNA is TGTGCCAGCAGCTTGGTGGACAGTAACTATGGCTACACCTTC. Translating gives CASSLVDSNYGYTF.

This clonotype came up many times. Mismatch with germline at one junction end may stem from a read error. The chain has TRBV12-3 or TRBV12-4 and TRBJ1-1, with no clear D. The CDR3 contains 13 residues. The CDR3 is CASSLAGRTEAFF. CDR3 DNA: TGCGCCAGCAGCTTGGCCGGACGCACTGAAGCTTTCTTT.

V is TRBV10-3 and J is TRBJ1-1; a weak D match, TRBD1 (6 bases). The CDR3 extends over 17 amino acids. Germline V gene data show CDR1 as ENHRY and CDR2 as SYGVKD. Trimming pared 5 bases from V and 1 base from J, leaving 20 bases between. CDR3 amino acids: CAISIPIERTANTEAFF. In DNA form, the CDR3 reads TGTGCCATCAGTATACCTATCGAAAGGACAGCGAACACTGAAGCTTTCTTT.

The table lists this clonotype with many counts. This chain uses TRBV7-2 with TRBJ2-5; 8 bases align to TRBD2. This CDR3 spans 15 amino acids. From germline, CDR1 is SGHTA and CDR2 FQGNSA. V was pared by 5 bases and J by 4 bases, with 9 bases of the junction left unmatched. DNA for the CDR3: TGTGCCAGCAGCCCAGGTGGTAGCGGGGCAGAGACCCAGTACTTC. Its protein is CASSPGGSGAETQYF.

This clonotype was observed a few times. The rearrangement links TRBV11-2 to TRBJ2-7, with D perhaps TRBD2 (7 bases). Per germline, CDR1 SGHAT and CDR2 FQNNGV. CDR3 length equals 18 residues. The germline V and J ends were trimmed by 2 bases and 0 bases, with 20 bases remaining between them. The CDR3 region is CASSLKGGARSNSYEQYF. The CDR3 DNA reads TGTGCCAGCAGCTTAAAGGGGGGGGCCAGGTCGAACTCCTACGAGCAGTACTTC.

The table lists this clonotype with many counts. This chain links TRBV20-1 with TRBJ1-5, with D unclear. Germline V gene lookup returns CDR1 DFQATT and CDR2 SNEGSKA (reference sequence). Trimming shortened V by 3 bases and J by 9 bases, and 12 bases separated the two germline ends. This CDR3 comprises 12 residues. CDR3 sequence reads: CSASFRHWPQHF. The CDR3 DNA reads TGCAGTGCTAGTTTTCGACACTGGCCCCAGCATTTT.

The V call is TRBV20-1, the J call TRBJ1-1; D not resolved. The CDR3 extends over 14 amino acids. Germline CDR1 and CDR2: DFQATT and SNEGSKA (reference sequence). V was pared by 7 bases and J by 11 bases, with 26 bases between. The CDR3 is CSGIPTYPYMVAFF. The DNA of the CDR3 is TGCAGTGGAATCCCGACTTATCCCTACATGGTGGCTTTCTTT.

This chain uses TRBV12-3 or TRBV12-4 with TRBJ2-7; D might be TRBD2 (6 bases). The V gene lost 6 bases and the J gene lost 7 bases, with 19 bases spanning the gap. CDR3 size: 14 residues. The CDR3 nucleotides are TGTGCCAGCAGGTGGGACTCTACCCGGGGGGAGCAGTACTTC. Its protein is CASRWDSTRGEQYF.

V usage is TRBV20-1 and J usage is TRBJ2-3; tentatively, D is TRBD2 (7 bases). The CDR3 is 15 amino acids. Germline values: CDR1 DFQATT, CDR2 SNEGSKA (reference sequence). V was cut by 5 bases and J by 2 bases, with 17 bases left in between. The CDR3 sequence: CSAPPGGGPTDTQYF. The CDR3 DNA sequence: TGCAGTGCTCCCCCTGGGGGGGGGCCCACAGATACGCAGTATTTT.

The chain's CDR3 is CAISGVLFVEVFF. The CDR3 DNA follows: TGTGCCATCAGTGGGGTCCTCTTCGTTGAGGTGTTTTTT. The genes are TRBV10-3 and TRBJ1-4; D remains unclear. Trimming left V 4 bases short and J 15 bases short, with 18 bases between. The CDR3 has 13 residues. The germline gives CDR1 ENHRY, CDR2 SYGVKD.

This sequence joins TRBV20-1 and TRBJ2-1; the match to TRBD2 covers 8 bases. The CDR3 runs to 16 residues. Germline V gene data show CDR1 as DFQATT and CDR2 as SNEGSKA (reference sequence). The CDR3 DNA reads as TGCTGTACCGTGAGACTACAGCGGGGGCTGAGCAATGAGCAGTTCTTC. Amino acids: CCTVRLQRGLSNEQFF.

The V call is TRBV11-2, the J call TRBJ2-2; D could derive from TRBD1 or TRBD2 (6 bases each). This CDR3 is 19 amino acids long. The V end was cut by 1 base, the J end by 3 bases, with 21 bases between. Germline loops: CDR1 SGHAT, CDR2 FQNNGV. The CDR3 here is CASSLGGDTEHRDTGELFF. In DNA, the CDR3 is TGTGCCAGCAGCTTAGGGGGGGACACCGAGCACCGTGACACCGGGGAGCTGTTTTTT.

This clonotype turned up a few times. The chain is built from TRBV24-1 and TRBJ2-2; either TRBD1 or TRBD2 may supply D (6 bases each). V lost 7 bases to trimming and J lost 5 bases, with 13 bases between them. Germline CDR1 and CDR2: KGHDR and SFDVKD. CDR3 size: 14 residues. CDR3 DNA sequence: TGTGCCACCAGCGCCTCGGGGGCAACCGGGGAGCTGTTTTTT. Translated, it gives CATSASGATGELFF.

Ten or more counts support this clonotype. CDR3 amino acids: CATSREYWPYEQYF. CDR3 DNA: TGTGCCACCAGCAGAGAGTATTGGCCCTACGAGCAGTACTTC. V and J are TRBV15 and TRBJ2-7, with no clear D. Trimming stripped 0 bases from V and 2 bases from J, with 8 bases between. The length of the CDR3 is 14 residues. The germline V gene encodes CDR1 LNHNV and CDR2 YYDKDF (reference sequence).

This clonotype was seen repeatedly, ten times or more. The chain combines TRBV7-9 with TRBJ1-4, with 7 bases that match TRBD1. Germline V gene lookup returns CDR1 SEHNR and CDR2 FQNEAQ (reference sequence). The CDR3 is 14 residues long. V lost 3 bases to trimming and J lost 5 bases; unmatched junction nucleotides: 3. CDR3 sequence: CASSFGQDNEKLFF. CDR3 DNA sequence: TGTGCCAGCAGCTTCGGACAGGACAATGAAAAACTGTTTTTT.

This chain joins TRBV11-2 and TRBJ2-5; TRBD2 matches at 7 bases. CDR1 and CDR2 from the germline V gene are SGHAT and FQNNGV. This CDR3 comprises 13 residues. V was clipped by 5 bases and J by 4 bases; unmatched bases: 4. CDR3 nucleotide sequence: TGTGCCAGCAGCCAACGGACTAGAGAGACCCAGTACTTC. It translates to CASSQRTRETQYF.

In this sample, this clonotype turned up many times. The chain links TRBV12-3 or TRBV12-4 to TRBJ1-1; 7 nucleotides match TRBD1. The CDR3 consists of 15 residues. The junction had 6 bases not matched to a gene; V was cut back by 1 base and J by 4 bases. In nucleotides, the CDR3 is TGTGCCAGCAGTTTAGGAAGACAGGGAAGCACTGAAGCTTTCTTT. Translated: CASSLGRQGSTEAFF.

The rearrangement joins TRBV12-3 or TRBV12-4 to TRBJ2-3, with 9 bases lining up with TRBD1. The ends lost 7 bases at V and 2 bases at J; junction bases unmatched: 7. This CDR3 comprises 15 residues. The chain's CDR3 is CASIPGQGNTDTQYF. The DNA of the CDR3 is TGTGCCAGCATCCCGGGACAGGGCAACACAGATACGCAGTATTTT.

This clonotype was seen more than once but under ten times. The chain links TRBV5-5 to TRBJ1-4; no clear D. This CDR3 region has 15 residues. Trimming took 4 bases from V and 0 from J, leaving 10 bases between them. Per germline, CDR1 SGHKS and CDR2 YYEKEE (reference sequence). CDR3 in DNA: TGTGCCAGCAGCCTTATTTTCGCAACTAATGAAAAACTGTTTTTT. Protein product: CASSLIFATNEKLFF.

V and J are TRBV7-9 and TRBJ2-3; D is unclear. Germline CDR1 reads SEHNR; CDR2 reads FQNEAQ (reference sequence). The V end lost 8 bases, the J end lost 1 base, and 7 bases lay between the germline ends. The CDR3 extends over 12 amino acids. In DNA form, the CDR3 reads TGTGCCAGCGCCCTGGGCACAGATACGCAGTATTTT. Protein product: CASALGTDTQYF.

The rearrangement uses TRBV11-2 and TRBJ2-3; D is possibly TRBD1 (6 bases). V lost 0 bases and J 3 bases, leaving 7 bases between the germline ends. The CDR3 is made up of 14 amino acids. Germline CDR1 is SGHAT and CDR2 is FQNNGV. The CDR3 spells CASSLEGATDTQYF. The CDR3 DNA reads as TGTGCCAGCAGCTTAGAGGGGGCAACAGATACGCAGTATTTT. The variable domain in full, completed from reference TRBV11-2 and TRBJ2-3, reads EAGVAQSPRYKIIEKRQSVAFWCNPISGHATLYWYQQILGQGPKLLIQFQNNGVVDDSQLPKDRFSAERLKGVDSTLKIQPAKLEDSAVYLCASSLEGATDTQYFGPGTRLTVL.

V is TRBV29-1 and J is TRBJ1-3; TRBD1 agrees at 7 bases. With V trimmed by 5 bases and J by 3 bases, 10 bases remained unmatched. This CDR3 has 15 amino acids. Looked up from germline, CDR1 is SQVTM and CDR2 is ANQGSEA. CDR3 in amino acids: CSVLDREKGGNTIYF. DNA for the CDR3: TGCAGCGTTCTCGACAGGGAGAAGGGTGGAAACACCATATATTTT.

V usage is TRBV12-3 or TRBV12-4 and J usage is TRBJ1-1; TRBD1 might be the D (5 bases). This CDR3 spans 16 amino acids. Trimming pared 4 bases from V and 0 bases from J, leaving 15 bases between. The CDR3 DNA reads as TGTGCCAGCAGTTCCGGGGGGGTCAATATGAACACTGAAGCTTTCTTT. This gives the protein CASSSGGVNMNTEAFF.

This clonotype was seen many times. This chain joins TRBV5-5 and TRBJ2-7, with TRBD1 identical over 7 bases. This CDR3 spans 15 amino acids. Per the germline V gene, CDR1 is SGHKS and CDR2 is YYEKEE (reference sequence). Unmatched junction bases numbered 6, after V lost 0 bases and J lost 3 bases. CDR3 nucleotides: TGTGCCAGCAGCTTGGGGGACAGCATCATCTACGAGCAGTACGTC. Translation: CASSLGDSIIYEQYV.

This clonotype was found a few times. The CDR3 bases are TGTGCCAGCAGTTTTCTTGAGGACAGTCGAAGAACCTATGGCTACACCTTC. This sequence encodes CASSFLEDSRRTYGYTF. The genes are TRBV12-3 or TRBV12-4 and TRBJ1-2; D might be TRBD1 (6 bases). The ends were cut back, 3 bases at V and 4 bases at J, with 21 bases in the middle. CDR3 length equals 17 residues.

The sample holds many counts of this clonotype. This chain links TRBV6-4 with TRBJ1-1; 7 bases agree with TRBD1. After removal of 7 bases from V and 1 base from J, the junction contained 30 bases not matched to a gene. The CDR3 runs 22 residues. CDR1 and CDR2 (germline): MRHNA, SNTAGT. The CDR3 DNA sequence: TGTGCCAGCATCCTATTCCTGCAACCCCGACAGGGTACACTCACGACGAACACTGAAGCTTTCTTT. As protein: CASILFLQPRQGTLTTNTEAFF.

This clonotype was detected a few times. This chain links TRBV28 with TRBJ2-5; TRBD2 aligns across 14 bases. The CDR3 loop spans 16 amino acids. With 5 bases clipped from V and 3 bases from J, the junction kept 5 bases outside the gene matches. Germline-derived CDR1 and CDR2 are MDHEN and SYDVKM. The CDR3 bases are TGTGCCAGCAGTGGGCAGGGACTAGCGGGGGAAGAGACCCAGTACTTC. This sequence encodes CASSGQGLAGEETQYF.